Presented here are 31 T cell receptor beta chains from one specimen sequenced in a study of OX40 agonist ivuxolimab in advanced cancers. Produced via immunoSEQ multiplex PCR; TCRdb's table is partial and in-frame only. The table lists 180 or so clones, approximately 85% of them singletons. The specimen was obtained in a trial of the OX40 agonist ivuxolimab. The origin of the receptors is an adult with an advanced solid tumor such as melanoma, head and neck, liver or kidney cancer.

The J gene is TRBJ1-4, the V gene TRBV7-1; D might be TRBD1 (6 bases). TRBV7-1 qualifies as an ORF whose function is uncertain. The CDR3 length is 14 residues. V dropped 6 bases and J dropped 2 bases, with 10 bases sitting between them. The chain's CDR3 is CASRPGATNEKLFF. The CDR3 DNA is TGTGCCAGCAGGCCAGGGGCCACTAATGAAAAACTGTTTTTT.

The V and J genes are TRBV18 and TRBJ2-2; D remains ambiguous. Per the germline V gene, CDR1 is KGHSH and CDR2 is LQKENI. There are 14 residues in the CDR3. The V end was cut by 3 bases, the J end by 8 bases, with 13 bases between. Here the CDR3 reads CASSPAILSGELFF. CDR3 coding DNA: TGTGCCAGCTCACCTGCGATTTTGTCTGGGGAGCTGTTTTTT. Full variable domain (missing parts from reference TRBV18 and TRBJ2-2): NAGVMQNPRHLVRRRGQEARLRCSPMKGHSHVYWYRQLPEEGLKFMVYLQKENIIDESGMPKERFSAEFPKEGPSILRIQQVVRGDSAAYFCASSPAILSGELFFGEGSRLTVL.

This clone was seen once. For the CDR3, the DNA is TGTGCCAGCAAGCCGGCAATTCCCAATCAGCCCCAGCATTTT. This gives the protein CASKPAIPNQPQHF. The rearrangement joins TRBV6-8 to TRBJ1-5, with D uncertain. CDR3 length: 14 amino acids. CDR1 MNHGY and CDR2 SAAAGT come from the germline V gene. V was clipped by 7 bases and J by 3 bases, with 13 bases between them.

The CDR3 DNA reads as TGTGCCAGCAGCCAAGGGGGGCTCTACGAGCAGTACTTC. Amino acids: CASSQGGLYEQYF. The chain recombines TRBV16 with TRBJ2-7; tentatively, D is TRBD1 or TRBD2 (6 bases each). Trimming took 2 bases from V and 3 from J, leaving 8 bases between them. The germline V gene encodes CDR1 KGHSY and CDR2 FQNENV. The CDR3 is 13 amino acids.

V and J are TRBV6-8 and TRBJ2-1; TRBD2 might be the D (5 bases). This CDR3 has 17 amino acids. In germline, CDR1 is MNHGY, CDR2 SAAAGT. Deletions cut 2 bases from V and 6 bases from J, with 20 bases between. The CDR3 is CASSYGRRVLAGNEQFF. The CDR3 DNA follows: TGTGCCAGCAGTTACGGTAGGAGAGTGCTAGCTGGCAATGAGCAGTTCTTC.

V is TRBV15 and J is TRBJ2-7; TRBD1 agrees at 8 bases. The CDR3 runs to 14 residues. Looked up from germline, CDR1 is LNHNV and CDR2 is YYDKDF (reference sequence). The junction had 8 bases not matched to a gene; V was cut back by 5 bases and J by 5 bases. CDR3 coding DNA: TGTGCCACCAGCTTGGACAGGGCATATGACGAGCAGTACTTC. Translating gives CATSLDRAYDEQYF.

In DNA form, the CDR3 reads TGTGCCAGCAGCTTAGTCCCCGGATCCTACGAGCAGTACTTC. Its protein is CASSLVPGSYEQYF. V usage is TRBV11-3 and J usage is TRBJ2-7; D remains ambiguous. Germline loops: CDR1 SGHNT, CDR2 YENEEA. With 1 base removed from V and 1 base from J, the gap between germline ends came to 8 bases. The CDR3 covers 14 residues.

The chain uses TRBV28 and TRBJ1-1; D is unresolved. The CDR3 spans 12 residues. CDR1 is MDHEN, CDR2 SYDVKM, per germline. Trimming shortened V by 5 bases and J by 4 bases, and 8 bases separated the two germline ends. Here the CDR3 DNA reads TGTGCCAGCAGTGATGTCCCCACTGAAGCTTTCTTT. Its translation is CASSDVPTEAFF.

The V and J genes are TRBV6-8 and TRBJ2-5; no definite D call. The length of the CDR3 is 13 residues. The germline gives CDR1 MNHGY, CDR2 SAAAGT. V was cut by 6 bases and J by 4 bases, with 12 bases left in between. The CDR3: CASSLISRETQYF. As DNA, the CDR3 is TGTGCCAGCAGCCTGATTTCAAGAGAGACCCAGTACTTC.

The J gene is TRBJ2-2, the V gene TRBV5-1; 9 bases agree with TRBD2. The V segment lost 0 bases and the J segment 1 base; nucleotides outside the gene matches: 1. This CDR3 comprises 16 residues. Germline CDR1 and CDR2: SGHRS and YFSETQ. The CDR3 is CASSLEAGGNTGELFF. The CDR3, as DNA: TGCGCCAGCAGCTTGGAAGCGGGAGGGAACACCGGGGAGCTGTTTTTT.

This chain links TRBV29-1 with TRBJ2-1; 9 bases align to TRBD1. The V gene end was trimmed by 3 bases and the J gene end by 5 bases; junction bases not matched to a gene: 5. Germline CDR1 and CDR2: SQVTM and ANQGSEA. The CDR3 sequence is 14 residues long. The CDR3 DNA sequence: TGCAGCGTTGAGATAGGACAGGGGCACAATGAGCAGTTCTTC. Its protein is CSVEIGQGHNEQFF.

A note on this clone: The junction departs from germline at one end; a sequencing error may be responsible. J is TRBJ2-3 and V is TRBV12-5; perhaps TRBD2 as D (5 bases). This CDR3 is built from 12 residues. Germline lookup yields CDR1 LGHNT and CDR2 FRNRAP. In DNA, the CDR3 is TGTGCTGGTGGACTCAGCACAGATACGCAGTATTTT. Amino acid sequence: CAGGLSTDTQYF.

The chain carries TRBV30 and TRBJ1-2, with D possibly TRBD1 on 6 matching bases. Looked up from germline, CDR1 is GTSNPN and CDR2 is SVGIG (reference sequence). This CDR3 contains 12 residues. V gave up 5 bases and J gave up 4 bases, with 11 bases separating them. The DNA for the CDR3 is TGTGCCTGGGACCACAGGGCCTATGGCTACACCTTC. This sequence encodes CAWDHRAYGYTF.

The V and J genes are TRBV11-3 and TRBJ2-7, with D perhaps TRBD1 (5 bases). The germline V gene encodes CDR1 SGHNT and CDR2 YENEEA. Trimming cost V 4 bases and J 6 bases, with 16 bases left between them. The CDR3 consists of 14 residues. CDR3 coding DNA: TGTGCCAGCAGCTCTCAGGGAACAATTGGCGAGCAGTACTTC. Its translation: CASSSQGTIGEQYF. Full variable domain (remainder filled in from reference TRBV11-3 and TRBJ2-7): EAGVVQSPRYKIIEKKQPVAFWCNPISGHNTLYWYLQNLGQGPELLIRYENEEAVDDSQLPKDRFSAERLKGVDSTLKIQPAELGDSAVYLCASSSQGTIGEQYFGPGTRLTVT.

The CDR3 bases are TGTGCCAGCACCTTGGGAGGATATGGCTACACCTTC. It specifies CASTLGGYGYTF. The rearrangement links TRBV6-8 to TRBJ1-2, with D uncertain. V was clipped by 7 bases and J by 5 bases, with 11 bases between them. From germline, CDR1 is MNHGY and CDR2 SAAAGT. The CDR3 runs 12 residues.

The gene calls are TRBV11-3 and TRBJ1-5; no reliable D call. From germline, CDR1 is SGHNT and CDR2 YENEEA. There are 16 residues in the CDR3. Deletions cut 3 bases from V and 2 bases from J, with 14 bases between. The CDR3 here is CASSFGPGGGNQPQHF. CDR3 DNA: TGTGCCAGCAGCTTTGGTCCGGGCGGGGGCAATCAGCCCCAGCATTTT.

V and J are TRBV11-3 and TRBJ2-1; a weak D match, TRBD1 (6 bases). The germline V gene encodes CDR1 SGHNT and CDR2 YENEEA. This CDR3 spans 14 amino acids. Between the trimmed V and J ends, which lost 3 bases and 9 bases, there was a span of 15 bases. This CDR3 is CASSFVRDNAEQFF. Here the CDR3 DNA reads TGTGCCAGCAGCTTTGTCCGGGACAACGCTGAGCAGTTCTTC.

The genes are TRBV29-1 and TRBJ2-1; the match to TRBD2 covers 12 bases. The CDR3 length is 18 residues. Germline assignment: CDR1 SQVTM and CDR2 ANQGSEA. V shed 7 bases and J 0 bases; nucleotides not matched to a gene: 13. The DNA for the CDR3 is TGCAGCGCCCGACGCGGACTAGCGGGATCAAGCTCCTACAATGAGCAGTTCTTC. This sequence encodes CSARRGLAGSSSYNEQFF.

The chain combines TRBV15 with TRBJ2-1, with TRBD2 as a possible D gene (6 bases). Between the trimmed V and J ends, which lost 1 base and 0 bases, there was a span of 13 bases. There are 17 residues in the CDR3. Germline values: CDR1 LNHNV, CDR2 YYDKDF (reference sequence). CDR3 protein: CATSRGIADGSYNEQFF. DNA of the CDR3: TGTGCCACCAGCAGAGGAATAGCGGACGGCTCCTACAATGAGCAGTTCTTC.

The chain recombines TRBV6-8 with TRBJ2-6; no clear D. CDR1 MNHGY and CDR2 SAAAGT come from the germline V gene. CDR3 size: 14 residues. V gave up 4 bases and J gave up 2 bases, with 6 bases separating them. CDR3 sequence reads: CASSFNAGANVLTF. In DNA, the CDR3 is TGTGCCAGCAGTTTTAATGCTGGGGCCAACGTCCTGACTTTC.

The chain recombines TRBV5-1 with TRBJ1-1, with 7 bases identical to TRBD1. Germline assignment: CDR1 SGHRS and CDR2 YFSETQ. J lost 0 bases, V lost 6 bases, and 8 bases had no gene match. The CDR3 length is 15 residues. CDR3 sequence reads: CASIQGVGMNTEAFF. CDR3 DNA: TGCGCCAGCATTCAGGGGGTCGGAATGAACACTGAAGCTTTCTTT.

This clone has a handful of counts. This chain links TRBV19 with TRBJ1-1; no definite D call. The length of the CDR3 is 14 residues. Per the germline V gene, CDR1 is LNHDA and CDR2 is SQIVND (reference sequence). The V gene lost 7 bases and the J gene lost 4 bases, with 16 bases spanning the gap. CDR3 in DNA: TGTGCCAGTAAGTTTTCAAGAGGGAGCACTGAAGCTTTCTTT. As protein: CASKFSRGSTEAFF.

The V and J genes are TRBV7-4 and TRBJ1-3; 7 bases map to TRBD1. Unmatched junction bases numbered 13, after V lost 5 bases and J lost 6 bases. Germline CDR1 SGHVT, CDR2 SQSDAQ. The CDR3 is 16 amino acids. The CDR3 spells CASSPPDRQNSNTIYF. Here the CDR3 DNA reads TGTGCCAGCAGCCCACCGGACAGGCAGAACTCAAACACCATATATTTT.

The chain employs TRBV6-8 and TRBJ2-1; no clear D gene. V was clipped by 5 bases and J by 12 bases, with 17 bases between them. This CDR3 comprises 13 residues. CDR1 and CDR2 from the germline V gene are MNHGY and SAAAGT. As DNA, the CDR3 is TGTGCCAGCAGTCCAATATTCCAGGTCGGGCAGTTCTTC. Translation: CASSPIFQVGQFF.

This rearrangement joins TRBV6-8 to TRBJ1-1, with 8 bases aligning to TRBD1. With V trimmed by 6 bases and J by 4 bases, 7 bases remained unmatched. There are 14 residues in the CDR3. Per germline, CDR1 MNHGY and CDR2 SAAAGT. The chain's CDR3 is CASSLTGEGTEAFF. In nucleotides, the CDR3 is TGTGCCAGCAGCCTGACAGGGGAGGGCACTGAAGCTTTCTTT.

The rearrangement uses TRBV14 and TRBJ1-1, with 11 bases lining up with TRBD1. The CDR3 covers 15 residues. V dropped 4 bases and J dropped 3; count of bases not matched to a gene: 4. The germline CDR1 and CDR2 sequences are SGHDN and FVKESK. The CDR3 loop is CASSLWTGGDTEAFF. The DNA of the CDR3 is TGTGCCAGCAGCCTGTGGACAGGGGGCGACACTGAAGCTTTCTTT.

This rearrangement joins TRBV7-6 to TRBJ1-4; possible D gene TRBD1, 5 bases. The CDR3 spans 16 residues. CDR1 is SGHVS and CDR2 is FNYEAQ in the germline V gene. V was cut by 5 bases and J by 5 bases, with 18 bases left in between. CDR3 nucleotide sequence: TGTGCCAGCAGCCCCGGGACTGTAAGAGGAAATGAAAAACTGTTTTTT. Translated, it gives CASSPGTVRGNEKLFF.

This chain uses TRBV6-8 with TRBJ2-7; tentatively, D is TRBD2 (6 bases). Trimming cost V 4 bases and J 0 bases, with 13 bases left between them. In germline, CDR1 is MNHGY, CDR2 SAAAGT. CDR3 length: 15 residues. The CDR3 is CASSFLSGLSYEQYF. CDR3 sequence (DNA): TGTGCCAGCAGTTTCCTAAGCGGGCTCTCCTACGAGCAGTACTTC.

This chain links TRBV19 with TRBJ2-1, with D possibly TRBD1 on 5 matching bases. CDR3 size: 15 residues. The germline gives CDR1 LNHDA, CDR2 SQIVND (reference sequence). The ends were cut back, 4 bases at V and 6 bases at J, with 16 bases in the middle. The CDR3 is CASSTTGIKGNEQFF. The CDR3 bases are TGTGCCAGTAGTACCACAGGAATTAAAGGCAATGAGCAGTTCTTC.

The genes are TRBV23-1 and TRBJ1-1; possible D gene TRBD1, 5 bases. TRBV23-1 is an open reading frame whose function is uncertain. CDR3 length equals 14 residues. V was cut by 6 bases and J by 3 bases, with 14 bases left in between. The CDR3 here is CASSQNQGYTEAFF. The CDR3 region has the DNA TGCGCCAGCAGCCAGAACCAGGGTTACACTGAAGCTTTCTTT.

The V call is TRBV18, the J call TRBJ1-2; weak D call: TRBD1 (5 bases). Deletions cut 0 bases from V and 1 base from J, with 9 bases between. The CDR3 extends over 15 amino acids. Germline CDR1 KGHSH, CDR2 LQKENI. CDR3 bases: TGTGCCAGCTCACCACCGTTGGGGGGTAACTATGGCTACACCTTC. This sequence encodes CASSPPLGGNYGYTF.